This entry lists 11 T cell receptor beta chains sequenced from one sample in a study of cytomegalovirus exposure and HLA in healthy donors (dated by TCRdb to about 2017). Library preparation used the immunoSEQ multiplex PCR assay. Drawn from immuneACCESS, this table holds only the in-frame rearrangements with V and J called that TCRdb kept. Clones are partly lost; checked studies trace under half to an unresolved V gene and leave the rest unexplained. Counted in this sample were about 150,000 clones; around 90% of them appeared once. The ten most abundant clones make up more than 2.5% of the sample. Material: PBMCs. The receptors come from a woman under 30 in good health and CMV-seropositive.

The chain carries TRBV13 and TRBJ2-1; D gene unclear. Trimming pared 3 bases from V and 5 bases from J, leaving 8 bases between. This CDR3 spans 13 amino acids. CDR1 is PRHDT, CDR2 FYEKMQ, per germline (reference sequence). The CDR3 here is CASSFTVDNEQFF. In DNA form, the CDR3 reads TGTGCCAGCAGCTTTACCGTAGACAATGAGCAGTTCTTC.

CDR3 sequence (DNA): TGTGCCAGCTCACCCCCAGCGGGGGCCCCCGGCGAGCAGTACTTC. Translating gives CASSPPAGAPGEQYF. This rearrangement joins TRBV18 to TRBJ2-7; 8 bases are a match to TRBD2. The CDR3 covers 15 residues. Germline V lookup: CDR1 KGHSH, CDR2 LQKENI. Unmatched junction bases numbered 10, after V lost 3 bases and J lost 6 bases.

The chain couples TRBV5-1 to TRBJ1-1; D remains ambiguous. CDR1 is SGHRS, CDR2 YFSETQ, per germline. This CDR3 is 16 amino acids long. Deletions cut 0 bases from V and 2 bases from J, with 14 bases between. In DNA, the CDR3 is TGCGCCAGCAGCTTGGGACATCCTCAAGAAAACACTGAAGCTTTCTTT. It codes for CASSLGHPQENTEAFF.

The V call is TRBV19, the J call TRBJ2-5, with D perhaps TRBD2 (5 bases). CDR3 length: 13 residues. The V and J ends lost 6 bases and 1 base respectively, with 9 bases between them. Germline CDR1 reads LNHDA; CDR2 reads SQIVND (reference sequence). Written as DNA, the CDR3 is TGTGCCAGTAGCGGGATGGTCCAAGAGACCCAGTACTTC. Amino acids: CASSGMVQETQYF.

The rearrangement uses TRBV6-6 and TRBJ1-1; possibly TRBD1 for D (5 bases). From germline, CDR1 is MNHNY and CDR2 SVGAGI (reference sequence). The V gene lost 2 bases and the J gene lost 5 bases, with 18 bases spanning the gap. CDR3 size: 16 residues. DNA for the CDR3: TGTGCCAGCAGTTACCTACAGGCCAAGCTGAGGACTGAAGCTTTCTTT. This gives the protein CASSYLQAKLRTEAFF.

This rearrangement joins TRBV9 to TRBJ2-2, with D unclear. Germline CDR1 is SGDLS and CDR2 is YYNGEE. The CDR3 loop spans 12 amino acids. Trimming left V 0 bases short and J 11 bases short, with 8 bases between. CDR3 amino acids: CASSVDVGELFF. The CDR3 DNA sequence: TGTGCCAGCAGCGTAGATGTGGGCGAGCTGTTTTTT.

This chain connects TRBV11-3 to TRBJ2-1; a possible D gene is TRBD2 (5 bases). The V end lost 5 bases, the J end lost 5 bases, and 13 bases lay between the germline ends. Germline CDR1 reads SGHNT; CDR2 reads YENEEA. The CDR3 has 14 residues. The CDR3 loop is CASSPRFGDNEQFF. CDR3 nucleotide sequence: TGTGCCAGCAGCCCCCGGTTCGGGGACAATGAGCAGTTCTTC.

This clone was detected only a few times. The gene calls are TRBV19 and TRBJ1-1; D may be TRBD1 (5 bases). The length of the CDR3 is 14 residues. Germline V CDR1 and CDR2: LNHDA, SQIVND (reference sequence). Between the trimmed V and J ends, which lost 5 bases and 4 bases, there was a span of 14 bases. CDR3: CASSPRQRTTEAFF. The CDR3 nucleotides read TGTGCCAGTAGTCCCCGACAGCGAACCACTGAAGCTTTCTTT.

The rearrangement links TRBV7-8 to TRBJ2-5; D is perhaps TRBD2 (5 bases). This CDR3 region has 12 residues. V shed 5 bases and J shed 5 bases, with 9 bases lying between them. Germline V gene sequence: CDR1 SGHVS, CDR2 FQNEAQ. Here the CDR3 reads CASSRSGETQYF. For the CDR3, the DNA is TGTGCCAGCAGCCGCAGCGGTGAGACCCAGTACTTC.

The chain has TRBV5-6 and TRBJ2-7; D gene ambiguous. V lost 1 base, J lost 2 bases, and 7 bases lay in between. The germline V gene encodes CDR1 SGHDT and CDR2 YYEEEE. This CDR3 spans 13 amino acids. The CDR3 here is CASSLSGTYEQYF. The CDR3 coding sequence is TGTGCCAGCAGCTTGTCGGGTACCTACGAGCAGTACTTC.

The chain uses TRBV28 and TRBJ1-2, with 8 bases identical to TRBD1. Germline CDR1 is MDHEN and CDR2 is SYDVKM. The V gene end was trimmed by 0 bases and the J gene end by 7 bases; junction bases not matched to a gene: 4. The CDR3 covers 14 residues. The CDR3 loop reads CASSLWQGAGGYTF. The CDR3 nucleotides are TGTGCCAGCAGTTTATGGCAGGGGGCGGGTGGCTACACCTTC.